The rows below give T cell receptor beta chains drawn from one sample of a study of OX40 agonist ivuxolimab in advanced cancers. The table came from immunoSEQ multiplex PCR; TCRdb's copy has only in-frame clones and leaves some out. The data show some 80,000 clones, 80% to 95% seen once. The sample in question was CD4+ or CD8+ T cells sorted from blood, obtained in a trial of the OX40 agonist ivuxolimab. The receptor set was obtained from an adult with an advanced solid tumor such as melanoma, head and neck, liver or kidney cancer. The CDR3 runs from the conserved cysteine through the conserved F or W. Each record gives: V gene, D gene, J gene, CDR3 protein, CDR3 DNA. A D gene is named only where the DNA matches it firmly.

V: TRBV7-8
D: -
J: TRBJ2-1
CDR3: CASSLSQGYNEQFF
DNA: TGTGCCAGCAGCTTATCCCAGGGCTACAATGAGCAGTTCTTC

V: TRBV6-5
D: TRBD2
J: TRBJ2-1
CDR3: CASSSSSGGLNEQFF
DNA: TGTGCCAGCAGTTCCTCTAGCGGGGGGCTGAATGAGCAGTTCTTC

V: TRBV5-1
D: -
J: TRBJ1-4
CDR3: CASSGQGTNEKLFF
DNA: TGCGCCAGCAGCGGGCAGGGGACTAATGAAAAACTGTTTTTT

V: TRBV6-1
D: TRBD1
J: TRBJ1-5
CDR3: CASSEEDRMRIQPQHF
DNA: TGTGCCAGCAGTGAGGAGGACAGGATGAGGATTCAGCCCCAGCATTTT

V: TRBV30
D: -
J: TRBJ2-7
CDR3: CAWSGPGMAYEQYF
DNA: TGTGCCTGGAGTGGACCAGGGATGGCCTACGAGCAGTACTTC

V: TRBV5-8
D: TRBD1
J: TRBJ2-3
CDR3: CASSRPDRDTDTQYF
DNA: TGTGCCAGCAGCCGACCCGACAGGGACACAGATACGCAGTATTTT

V: TRBV2
D: -
J: TRBJ2-7
CDR3: CASRAGYEQYF
DNA: TGTGCCAGCAGGGCTGGCTACGAGCAGTACTTC

V: TRBV5-4
D: TRBD1
J: TRBJ1-2
CDR3: CASSSPGTGHGYTF
DNA: TGTGCCAGCAGCTCCCCCGGGACAGGGCATGGCTACACCTTC

V: TRBV2
D: -
J: TRBJ2-1
CDR3: CASSEARGSYNEQFF
DNA: TGTGCCAGCAGTGAAGCGCGGGGTTCCTACAATGAGCAGTTCTTC

V: TRBV7-9
D: TRBD2
J: TRBJ2-1
CDR3: CASSVPTSGRQKQFF
DNA: TGTGCCAGCAGCGTACCGACTAGCGGGAGGCAGAAGCAGTTCTTC

V: TRBV14
D: -
J: TRBJ2-6
CDR3: CASSQGSSSGANVLTF
DNA: TGTGCCAGCAGCCAAGGTTCCAGCTCTGGGGCCAACGTCCTGACTTTC

V: TRBV21-1
D: -
J: TRBJ2-3
CDR3: CASSTDTQYF
DNA: TGTGCCAGCTCGACAGATACGCAGTATTTT

V: TRBV5-1
D: -
J: TRBJ1-2
CDR3: CASRRAGAHGYTF
DNA: TGCGCCAGCAGGCGGGCAGGGGCCCATGGCTACACCTTC

V: TRBV6-5
D: -
J: TRBJ1-5
CDR3: CASKKSGVNQPQHF
DNA: TGTGCCAGCAAAAAATCAGGGGTCAATCAGCCCCAGCATTTT